The 2 T cell receptor beta chains below come from one sample, sequenced in a study of blood T cell repertoires in COVID-19. Clones were sequenced by immunoSEQ multiplex PCR, and TCRdb holds only the in-frame ones, with some missing. The data show about 68,000 clones, approximately 90% seen once. The sample taken for sequencing was peripheral blood. The receptor source for this set is a man between 50 and 59 years old with COVID-19, enrolled during active disease.

This clone has just one count. The CDR3 region has the DNA TGTGCCAGCAGCTCCGGGACAGGGTGGACTGAAGCTTTCTTT. This sequence encodes CASSSGTGWTEAFF. The J gene is TRBJ1-1, the V gene TRBV5-5; 9 bases fit TRBD1. The germline V gene encodes CDR1 SGHKS and CDR2 YYEKEE (reference sequence). The junction had 5 bases not matched to a gene; V was cut back by 3 bases and J by 5 bases. The CDR3 has 14 residues.

V and J are TRBV6-5 and TRBJ2-7; D is possibly TRBD2 (6 bases). The germline V gene encodes CDR1 MNHEY and CDR2 SVGAGI. V lost 6 bases to trimming and J lost 4 bases, with 16 bases between them. The length of the CDR3 is 14 residues. The CDR3 DNA follows: TGTGCCAGCAGGGACCCTAGCGATATTTACGAGCAGTACGTC. This translates into CASRDPSDIYEQYV.